The entry below gives a single T cell receptor (beta chain) sequence along with its context. These data originate in a study of T cell responses to AZD1222 COVID-19 vaccine. Here immunoSEQ multiplex PCR was the method, and the copy in TCRdb shows in-frame clones only, minus some. The table includes about 100,000 clones, approximately 90% detected once. With 6 bases removed from V and 4 bases from J, the gap between germline ends came to 13 bases. This CDR3 has 14 residues. Germline V gene lookup returns CDR1 SEHNR and CDR2 FQNEAQ (reference sequence). The chain has TRBV7-9 and TRBJ1-5; D gene ambiguous. The source of this sequence is an adult who received the AZD1222 COVID-19 vaccine. The material was peripheral blood, obtained 28 days after the second AZD1222 dose. CDR3: CASSPLGPNQPQHF. The CDR3 DNA is TGTGCCAGCAGTCCTCTTGGGCCTAATCAGCCCCAGCATTTT.